Below, 7 T cell receptor beta chains from the same sample are listed, as sequenced in a study of T cell changes during pregnancy in multiple sclerosis (dated by TCRdb to between 2018 and 2020). Library method: the immunoSEQ multiplex PCR assay. Not all clones reach the TCRdb copy of this immuneACCESS table, which keeps in-frame sequences only. Checked studies attribute under half of the gap to unresolved V genes and leave the rest unexplained. The table for this sample lists under 100,000 clones; 80% to 95% of them were counted only once. Clones ranked in the top ten supply around 2% of the sample. The sequencing used peripheral blood, collected in the first trimester of pregnancy. These TCRs come from a female donor in good health, enrolled as a control in a pregnancy study.

The chain employs TRBV5-1 and TRBJ2-2; perhaps TRBD1 as D (6 bases). There are 17 residues in the CDR3. Germline CDR1 reads SGHRS; CDR2 reads YFSETQ. V lost 6 bases and J lost 7, with 25 bases in between. The DNA of the CDR3 is TGCGCCAGCACTGACAGAGGGGGATCCACCATGAGCGGGGAGCTGTTTTTT. This gives the protein CASTDRGGSTMSGELFF.

The chain joins TRBV6-1 to TRBJ1-5; TRBD1 matches at 8 bases. Losses at the gene ends were 4 bases for V and 5 bases for J; bases not matched to a gene: 10. The CDR3 contains 16 residues. Germline CDR1 reads MNHNS; CDR2 reads SASEGT. CDR3 amino acids: CASSGQGTGRDQPQHF. In DNA form, the CDR3 reads TGTGCCAGCAGTGGTCAGGGGACAGGTAGGGATCAGCCCCAGCATTTT.

In the case of this clone: Other DNA sequences in the sample encode the same CDR3. The chain uses TRBV5-1 and TRBJ2-2; tentative D call: TRBD1 (5 bases). Per germline, CDR1 SGHRS and CDR2 YFSETQ. V was trimmed by 0 bases and J by 2 bases, leaving 8 bases between them. The CDR3 contains 15 residues. Here the CDR3 DNA reads TGCGCCAGCAGCTTGGCCGACAGAAACACCGGGGAGCTGTTTTTT. Its translation: CASSLADRNTGELFF.

V is TRBV4-1 and J is TRBJ2-7; possible D gene TRBD1, 7 bases. This CDR3 is built from 15 residues. Germline CDR1 is MGHRA and CDR2 is YSYEKL. Trimming took 4 bases from V and 5 from J, leaving 18 bases between them. CDR3 region: CASSPGGATGNEQYF. CDR3 nucleotides: TGCGCCAGCAGCCCTGGAGGGGCGACAGGGAACGAGCAGTACTTC.

The V and J genes are TRBV9 and TRBJ2-7, with 11 bases matching TRBD2. Germline CDR1 is SGDLS and CDR2 is YYNGEE. CDR3 length: 16 residues. After removal of 0 bases from V and 5 bases from J, the junction contained 7 bases not matched to a gene. CDR3 loop: CASSVAGSGGADEQYF. CDR3 in DNA: TGTGCCAGCAGCGTAGCAGGTAGCGGGGGGGCTGACGAGCAGTACTTC.

The CDR3 sequence: CASSFAVLYGYTF. CDR3 sequence (DNA): TGTGCCAGCAGCTTCGCGGTACTCTATGGCTACACCTTC. The chain links TRBV7-9 to TRBJ1-2; no clear D. Germline loops: CDR1 SEHNR, CDR2 FQNEAQ (reference sequence). V lost 3 bases and J lost 4, with 9 bases in between. This CDR3 has 13 amino acids.

This rearrangement joins TRBV6-4 to TRBJ2-1, with 13 bases that match TRBD2. Looked up from germline, CDR1 is MRHNA and CDR2 is SNTAGT. CDR3 size: 15 residues. Unmatched junction bases numbered 6, after V lost 8 bases and J lost 5 bases. DNA for the CDR3: TGTGCCAGCTCGGACGGGACTAGCGGGGACAATGAGCAGTTCTTC. Residues: CASSDGTSGDNEQFF.